Listed below are T cell receptor beta chains from one sample, sequenced in a study of a mutant IDH1 vaccine in newly diagnosed glioma. No antigen has been identified for these receptors. Only in-frame clones appear in the TCRdb table, and some are missing; sequencing was by immunoSEQ multiplex PCR. The table includes about 94,000 clones, just under 90% detected once. The sequencing used PBMCs, collected from a glioma patient whose treatment included an IDH1 peptide vaccine. The receptors were sampled from a woman aged 45-59 years with glioma. The CDR3 runs from the conserved cysteine through the conserved F or W. Fields, in order: V gene, J gene, CDR3 protein.

>TRBV5-1|TRBJ2-7
CASSLDRELYEQYF
>TRBV5-8|TRBJ2-3
CASSGQDTQYF
>TRBV4-2|TRBJ1-3
CASRTGAGNTIYF
>TRBV5-8|TRBJ2-2
CASSLEGLAKTNTGELFF
>TRBV9|TRBJ2-5
CASSVGTSGRAAETQYF
>TRBV9|TRBJ2-2
CASSVNRESEDTGELFF
>TRBV6-1|TRBJ1-5
CASRGGYQPQHF
>TRBV30|TRBJ2-7
CACAGLNEQYF
>TRBV5-1|-
CASSLSLRGRLAHYEQYF
>TRBV7-9|TRBJ1-1
CASSFLDSPNTEAFF
>TRBV2|TRBJ1-5
CASSVLEDYSNQPQHF
>TRBV7-9|TRBJ2-7
CASSASRGLEQYF
>TRBV19|TRBJ2-2
CASSPGQGWTGELFF
>TRBV5-1|TRBJ2-5
CASSLERGGETQYF
>TRBV11-2|TRBJ2-7
CASSLDLGISYEQYF
>TRBV7-9|TRBJ1-2
CASSRPGTPDPNYGYTF
>TRBV28|TRBJ2-2
CAVRWGANTGELFF
>TRBV6-5|TRBJ2-7
CASSLRTSGSGEQYF
>TRBV7-2|TRBJ2-7
CASNRQGAYEQYF
>TRBV2|TRBJ1-2
CASSEGRGRGYTF
>TRBV2|TRBJ1-6
CAIRTVSSYNSPLHF
>TRBV5-4|TRBJ2-7
CASSSGRGDEQYF
>TRBV18|TRBJ1-1
CASSLQGPNTEAFF
>TRBV5-4|TRBJ2-4
CASSRGGAKNIQYF
>TRBV14|TRBJ2-7
CASSQETSGIYEQYF
>TRBV7-9|TRBJ2-1
CASSRDRRFYNEQFF
>TRBV4-2|TRBJ1-5
CASSQRTGSDQPQHF
>TRBV4-1|TRBJ1-5
CASSPRTDSNQPQHF
>TRBV2|TRBJ1-2
CASSVEGNYGYTF
>TRBV4-1|TRBJ2-7
CASSQEGGRAEQYF
>TRBV21-1|TRBJ2-7
CARRCAQYF
>TRBV2|TRBJ1-3
CANSANVGGSFSGNTIYF
>TRBV6-1|TRBJ2-2
CASSENRGLAGVTGELFF
>TRBV5-6|TRBJ2-3
CASSLTGGLTDTQYF
>TRBV28|TRBJ2-4
CASSPGTSLGIQYF
>TRBV28|TRBJ2-1
CASRGLAGASYNEQFF
>TRBV5-1|TRBJ2-1
CASRIYSSGNNEQFF
>TRBV30|TRBJ1-1
CAWSVGDSEAFF
>TRBV18|TRBJ1-1
CASSPTGTNSEAFF
>TRBV10-3|TRBJ1-1
CAISEWDRGIGNTEAFF
>TRBV28|TRBJ2-7
CASSFQNYEQYF
>TRBV2|TRBJ1-5
CASRTDSHNQPQHF
>TRBV4-1|TRBJ1-1
CASSDYLGTEAFF
>TRBV28|TRBJ2-7
CASSDGQGYEQYF
>TRBV19|TRBJ2-1
CASSIQGREDNEQFF
>TRBV5-8|TRBJ2-1
CASSYYLTSHNEQFF